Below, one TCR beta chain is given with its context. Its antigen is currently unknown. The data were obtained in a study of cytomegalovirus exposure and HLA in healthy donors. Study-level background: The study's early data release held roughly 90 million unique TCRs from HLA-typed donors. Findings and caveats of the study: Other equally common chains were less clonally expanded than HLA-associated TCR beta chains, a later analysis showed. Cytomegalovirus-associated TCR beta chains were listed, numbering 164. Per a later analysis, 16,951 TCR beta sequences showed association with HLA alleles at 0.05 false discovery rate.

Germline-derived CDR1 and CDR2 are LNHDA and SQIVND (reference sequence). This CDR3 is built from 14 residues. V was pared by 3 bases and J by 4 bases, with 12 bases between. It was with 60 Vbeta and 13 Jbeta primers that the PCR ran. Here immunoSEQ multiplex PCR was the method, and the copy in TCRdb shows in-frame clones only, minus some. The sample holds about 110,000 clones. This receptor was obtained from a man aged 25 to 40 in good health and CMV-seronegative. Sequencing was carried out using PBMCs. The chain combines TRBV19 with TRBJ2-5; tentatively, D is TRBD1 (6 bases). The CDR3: CASSITRGGETQYF. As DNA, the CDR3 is TGTGCCAGTAGTATTACCAGAGGGGGAGAGACCCAGTACTTC.